This entry describes one T cell receptor (beta chain). As yet, its antigen is unknown. Sequence at one end of the junction differs from germline and may be a read error. The identical CDR3 is also encoded by other nucleotide sequences in the sample. The assay was immunoSEQ multiplex PCR, and TCRdb's table has in-frame clones only and misses some. There are approximately 480,000 clones in the sample; around 88% occur only once, and roughly 12% lies in the top ten. The sample originates from a study of Ad26.COV2.S vaccination and SARS-CoV-2 variants. Study as a whole: The vaccine Ad26.COV2.S was put into the muscle once, or twice with 56 days between. Study-wide results and limits: Placebo recipients and vaccine recipients were similar in non-spike TCR breadth.

As to treatment: approximately 18 received Ad26.COV2.S at low or high dose, single or two shots; a few received placebo; per-sample allocation not given. Day 63 after the first injection of vaccine or placebo was the sampling time. The individual, an adult aged 18-55 years, was a donor in Boston. Vaccine was an Ad26 vector expressing Wuhan-strain SARS-CoV-2 spike. The CDR3 runs 13 residues. Sequences were derived from peripheral blood, sampled in a trial of Ad26.COV2.S vaccine versus placebo. The clonotype was recovered from a person between 18 and 65 years old who received the Ad26.COV2.S COVID-19 vaccine or a placebo. The genes are TRBV12-3 or TRBV12-4 and TRBJ2-5; 8 nucleotides line up with TRBD2. Here the CDR3 reads CASSLAGLETQYF. CDR3 DNA: TGTGCCAGCAGCTTAGCGGGATTGGAGACCCAGTACTTC.